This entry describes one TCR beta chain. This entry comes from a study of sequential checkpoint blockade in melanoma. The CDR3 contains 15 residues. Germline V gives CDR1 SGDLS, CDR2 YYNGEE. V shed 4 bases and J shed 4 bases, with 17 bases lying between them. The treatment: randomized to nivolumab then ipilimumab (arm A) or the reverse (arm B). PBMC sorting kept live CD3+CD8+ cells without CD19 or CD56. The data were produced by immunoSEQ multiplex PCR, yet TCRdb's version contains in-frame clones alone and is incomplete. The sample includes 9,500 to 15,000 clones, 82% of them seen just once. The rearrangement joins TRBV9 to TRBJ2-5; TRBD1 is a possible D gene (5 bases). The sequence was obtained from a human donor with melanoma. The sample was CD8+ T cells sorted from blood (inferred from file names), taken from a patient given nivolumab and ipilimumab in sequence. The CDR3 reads CASSSDSDGVETQYF. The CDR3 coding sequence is TGTGCCAGCAGCTCTGACAGCGATGGGGTAGAGACCCAGTACTTC.